This T cell receptor beta chain originates from a study of CD8+ T cells in alopecia areata. Noted treatment: oral pan-JAK inhibitor, 5-10 mg twice daily. Specimens obtained from alopecia areata patients comprised lesional scalp punch biopsies and peripheral blood. The V gene's germline CDR1 is SGHRS and CDR2 YFSETQ. Trimming removed 1 base from V and 6 bases from J, with 17 bases in between. The CDR3 contains 16 residues. Extracted from the samples, RNA was reverse transcribed into cDNA to serve as the sequencing template. Produced via immunoSEQ multiplex PCR; TCRdb's table is partial and in-frame only. The repertoire includes roughly 250,000 clones, 60% of them detected once, and around 0.84% sits in the top ten.

This receptor was taken from a human donor with alopecia areata. Sequencing used CD4+ T cells sorted from blood, obtained at week 52, from a patient treated with tofacitinib. The V call is TRBV5-1, the J call TRBJ2-1, with D maybe TRBD2 (6 bases). The CDR3 protein is CASSLWVLADFNEQFF. In DNA, the CDR3 is TGCGCCAGCAGCTTGTGGGTACTAGCAGATTTCAATGAGCAGTTCTTC. Full variable domain (remainder filled in from reference TRBV5-1 and TRBJ2-1): KAGVTQTPRYLIKTRGQQVTLSCSPISGHRSVSWYQQTPGQGLQFLFEYFSETQRNKGNFPGRFSGRQFSNSRSEMNVSTLELGDSALYLCASSLWVLADFNEQFFGPGTRLTVL.